This T cell receptor (beta chain) derives from a study of vaccination and CD4 T cells after COVID-19. Study at large: After nasal swab PCR-confirmed SARS-CoV-2, roughly ten convalescents had mild disease and one severe.

Documented time point: late sampling 161 to 241 days after vaccination in a few convalescent patients. The germline V gene encodes CDR1 KGHSH and CDR2 LQKENI. V lost 5 bases, J lost 1 base, and 17 bases lay in between. CDR3 size: 16 residues. TCRdb re-derived calls from the PCR reads in MiXCR, one entry per CDR3 protein. This sample yields 30,000 or so distinct CDR3 sequences, of which roughly 50% are seen a single time; approximately 6% belongs to the top ten. The chain links TRBV18 to TRBJ2-5, with D perhaps TRBD1 (6 bases). The sequencing here drew on CD4+ T cells from blood, taken about 7 months after SARS-CoV-2 vaccination. The receptor's source is a human donor who had recovered from COVID-19. CDR3 protein: CASSLDSPMVQETQYF. CDR3 nucleotide sequence: TGTGCCAGCTCATTGGACAGCCCGATGGTCCAAGAGACCCAGTACTTC. Complete variable domain (other parts from reference TRBV18 and TRBJ2-5): NAGVMQNPRHLVRRRGQEARLRCSPMKGHSHVYWYRQLPEEGLKFMVYLQKENIIDESGMPKERFSAEFPKEGPSILRIQQVVRGDSAAYFCASSLDSPMVQETQYFGPGTRLLVL.